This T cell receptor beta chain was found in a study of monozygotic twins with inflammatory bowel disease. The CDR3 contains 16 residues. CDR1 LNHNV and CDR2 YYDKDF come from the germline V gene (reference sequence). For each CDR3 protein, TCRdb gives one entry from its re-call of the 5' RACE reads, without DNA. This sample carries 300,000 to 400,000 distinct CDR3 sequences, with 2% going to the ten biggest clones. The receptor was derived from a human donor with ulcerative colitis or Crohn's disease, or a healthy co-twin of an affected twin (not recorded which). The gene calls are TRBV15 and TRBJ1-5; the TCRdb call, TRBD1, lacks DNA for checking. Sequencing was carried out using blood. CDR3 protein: CATSRDRARGNQPQHF.